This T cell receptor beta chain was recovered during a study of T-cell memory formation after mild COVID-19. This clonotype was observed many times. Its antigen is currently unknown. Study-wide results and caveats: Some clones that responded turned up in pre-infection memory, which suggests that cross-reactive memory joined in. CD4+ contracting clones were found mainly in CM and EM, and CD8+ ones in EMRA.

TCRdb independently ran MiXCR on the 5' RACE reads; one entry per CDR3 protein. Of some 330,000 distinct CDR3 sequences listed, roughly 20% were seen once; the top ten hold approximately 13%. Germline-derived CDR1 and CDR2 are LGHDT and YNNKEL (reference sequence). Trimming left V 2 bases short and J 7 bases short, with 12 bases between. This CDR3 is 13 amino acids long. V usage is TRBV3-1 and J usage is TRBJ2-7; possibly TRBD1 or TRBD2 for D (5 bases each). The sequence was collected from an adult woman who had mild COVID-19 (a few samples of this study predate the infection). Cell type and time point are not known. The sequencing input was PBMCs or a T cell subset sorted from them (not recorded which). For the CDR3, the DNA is TGTGCCAGCAGCCAAATGGGGGTGGGGGAGCAGTACTTC. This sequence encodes CASSQMGVGEQYF.